This T cell receptor beta chain was captured in a study of shared clonotypes between healthy human individuals. Overall study results and limits: Clonotypes that were shared across four donors made up around 5% of naive CD4 clonotypes.

Generated by immunoSEQ multiplex PCR, the TCRdb table keeps only in-frame clones and is missing some. The data contain about 2 million clones, roughly 94% of them singletons. About this clone itself: Its specificity is unknown.

The J segment lost 8 bases and the V segment lost 4 bases, leaving 8 bases of the junction unmatched. CDR1 and CDR2 (germline): GTSNPN, SVGIG (reference sequence). This CDR3 is 14 amino acids long. Material for sequencing was naive CD4+ T cells sorted from blood. The subset denotes: CD45RA+ positively selected. This sequence joins TRBV30 and TRBJ1-6; TRBD1 matches 7 bases. The receptor's source is a man younger than 35 in good health. The CDR3 DNA reads TGTGCCTGGATCCGAGACAGGGTAGATTCACCCCTCCACTTT. This sequence encodes CAWIRDRVDSPLHF.